These 8 T cell receptor beta chains came from one sample sequenced in a study of Ad26.COV2.S vaccination and SARS-CoV-2 variants. As to treatment: around 19 received Ad26.COV2.S at low or high dose, single or two shots; 5 received placebo; per-sample allocation not given. Vaccine and placebo recipients were sampled on day 63 after the first injection. Sequenced by immunoSEQ multiplex PCR; TCRdb stores in-frame clones only, minus some. The repertoire includes 410,000 or so clones, 80% to 95% of them detected once, and about 1.7% sits in the top ten. Sequences were derived from peripheral blood, sampled in a trial of Ad26.COV2.S vaccine versus placebo. Receptor source: a person aged 18-65 years who received the Ad26.COV2.S COVID-19 vaccine or a placebo.

This clone occurred once. This chain uses TRBV18 with TRBJ1-6; D is unresolved. CDR1 is KGHSH, CDR2 LQKENI, per germline. There are 14 residues in the CDR3. V lost 3 bases and J lost 10, with 13 bases in between. As DNA, the CDR3 is TGTGCCAGCTCACCTTTACGGAGCGAATCACCCCTCCACTTT. It translates to CASSPLRSESPLHF.

The chain combines TRBV28 with TRBJ2-3, with 16 positions matching TRBD2. The CDR3 has 20 amino acids. Per the germline V gene, CDR1 is MDHEN and CDR2 is SYDVKM. V shed 6 bases and J 1 base; nucleotides not matched to a gene: 13. DNA for the CDR3: TGTGCCAGCAGCTCCCTGGGACTAGCGGGGGGGCCGAGTGGCACAGATACGCAGTATTTT. Translating gives CASSSLGLAGGPSGTDTQYF.

The chain carries TRBV3-1 (or the pseudogene TRBV3-2) and TRBJ1-1, with TRBD1 as a possible D gene (6 bases). This CDR3 is built from 15 residues. Germline CDR1 and CDR2: LGHDT and YNNKEL (reference sequence). Trimming cost V 1 base and J 3 bases, with 12 bases left between them. CDR3 nucleotide sequence: TGTGCCAGCAGCCAAGGGACAGTTAGGGACACTGAAGCTTTCTTT. As protein: CASSQGTVRDTEAFF.

The chain recombines TRBV5-1 with TRBJ2-3; 7 bases are shared with TRBD1. With 4 bases clipped from V and 2 bases from J, the junction kept 7 bases outside the gene matches. There are 15 residues in the CDR3. Germline CDR1 and CDR2: SGHRS and YFSETQ. CDR3 protein: CASSPWDSATDTQYF. In nucleotides, the CDR3 is TGCGCCAGCAGCCCCTGGGACAGTGCCACAGATACGCAGTATTTT.

The V gene is TRBV19, the J gene TRBJ1-6; possible D gene TRBD1, 5 bases. Per the germline V gene, CDR1 is LNHDA and CDR2 is SQIVND (reference sequence). Trimming left V 6 bases short and J 8 bases short, with 5 bases between. The CDR3 is 11 amino acids. CDR3 protein: CASRGDSPLHF. CDR3 nucleotide sequence: TGTGCCAGTAGGGGGGATTCACCCCTCCACTTT.

This chain connects TRBV7-2 to TRBJ2-4; 7 bases fit TRBD2. This CDR3 is 16 amino acids long. CDR1 is SGHTA, CDR2 FQGNSA, per germline. V was pared by 0 bases and J by 6 bases, with 8 bases of the junction left unmatched. The CDR3 DNA sequence: TGTGCCAGCAGCTTAGCGTCAAGCGGGGCGGGAAACATTCAGTACTTC. Its translation: CASSLASSGAGNIQYF.

This clone was seen a single time. The chain couples TRBV27 to TRBJ2-1; D ambiguous. The CDR3 sequence is 17 residues long. Trimming left V 0 bases short and J 0 bases short, with 12 bases between. Germline values: CDR1 MNHEY, CDR2 SMNVEV (reference sequence). CDR3 amino acids: CASSLSTLPSSYNEQFF. The CDR3 DNA reads TGTGCCAGCAGTTTATCAACGCTCCCGAGCTCCTACAATGAGCAGTTCTTC.

The rearrangement links TRBV4-3 to TRBJ2-3, with 14 bases lining up with TRBD2. Germline V gene lookup returns CDR1 LGHNA and CDR2 YSLEER. The CDR3 has 20 amino acids. J lost 2 bases, V lost 3 bases, and 13 bases had no gene match. The CDR3 protein is CASSQGWTSGGPSNTDTQYF. CDR3 coding DNA: TGCGCCAGCAGCCAGGGTTGGACTAGCGGGGGGCCGTCGAACACAGATACGCAGTATTTT.